This T cell receptor (beta chain) is drawn from a study of response to subunit inactivated influenza vaccine. Study-level results: Each seasonal influenza vaccination recruits few new T cells, the authors suggested.

V lost 4 bases and J lost 2, with 11 bases in between. The CDR3 consists of 15 residues. Germline assignment: CDR1 SNHLY and CDR2 FYNNEI. This clonotype occurred a few times. What it binds is not known. TCRdb called the RT-PCR reads again in MiXCR, with one record for every CDR3 protein. This table holds a few hundred thousand distinct CDR3 sequences, about a fifth found once. The receptor was isolated from a man between 50 and 70 years old who received an inactivated influenza vaccine. This chain connects TRBV2 to TRBJ1-4, with D possibly being TRBD1 (5 bases). Source: PBMCs from blood, taken around 22 months after vaccination. Written as DNA, the CDR3 is TGTGCCAGCAGTGTAATCAGGGCTACTAATGAAAAACTGTTTTTT. This gives the protein CASSVIRATNEKLFF.